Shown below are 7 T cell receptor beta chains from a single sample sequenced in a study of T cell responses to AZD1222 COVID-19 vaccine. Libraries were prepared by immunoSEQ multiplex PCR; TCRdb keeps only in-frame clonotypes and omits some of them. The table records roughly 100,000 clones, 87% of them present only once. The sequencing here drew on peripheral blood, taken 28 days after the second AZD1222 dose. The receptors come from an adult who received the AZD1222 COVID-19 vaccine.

Here the CDR3 reads CASSLGGGTYEQYF. The CDR3 DNA is TGCGCCAGCAGCTTGGGCGGTGGGACCTACGAGCAGTACTTC. The rearrangement joins TRBV5-1 to TRBJ2-7; D uncertain. This CDR3 is built from 14 residues. Germline V CDR1 and CDR2: SGHRS, YFSETQ. The V and J ends lost 0 bases and 2 bases respectively, with 9 bases between them. Variable domain in full (rest from reference TRBV5-1 and TRBJ2-7): KAGVTQTPRYLIKTRGQQVTLSCSPISGHRSVSWYQQTPGQGLQFLFEYFSETQRNKGNFPGRFSGRQFSNSRSEMNVSTLELGDSALYLCASSLGGGTYEQYFGPGTRLTVT.

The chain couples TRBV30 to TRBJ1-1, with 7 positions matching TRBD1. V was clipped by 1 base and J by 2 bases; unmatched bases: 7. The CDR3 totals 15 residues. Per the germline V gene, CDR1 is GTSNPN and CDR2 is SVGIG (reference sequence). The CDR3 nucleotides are TGTGCCTGGAGTGAGATTGACAGGGAAAACACTGAAGCTTTCTTT. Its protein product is CAWSEIDRENTEAFF.

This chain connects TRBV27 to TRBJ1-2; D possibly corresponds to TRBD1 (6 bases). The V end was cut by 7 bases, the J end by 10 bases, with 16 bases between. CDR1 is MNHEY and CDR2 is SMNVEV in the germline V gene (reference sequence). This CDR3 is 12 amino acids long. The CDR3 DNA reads TGTGCCAGCACTGGGAGTGCGGGACACTACACCTTC. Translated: CASTGSAGHYTF.

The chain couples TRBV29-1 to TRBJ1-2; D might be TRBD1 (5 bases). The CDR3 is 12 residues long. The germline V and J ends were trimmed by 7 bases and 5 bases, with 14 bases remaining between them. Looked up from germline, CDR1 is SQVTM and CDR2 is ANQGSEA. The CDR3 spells CSAGTLGYGYTF. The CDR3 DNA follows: TGCAGCGCCGGGACGTTAGGTTATGGCTACACCTTC.

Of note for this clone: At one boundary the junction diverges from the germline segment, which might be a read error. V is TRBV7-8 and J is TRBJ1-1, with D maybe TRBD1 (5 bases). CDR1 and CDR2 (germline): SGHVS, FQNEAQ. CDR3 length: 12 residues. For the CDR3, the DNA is TGTGCCAGCAGCTTAGACGTTGCCAGGGCTTTTTTT. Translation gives CASSLDVARAFF.

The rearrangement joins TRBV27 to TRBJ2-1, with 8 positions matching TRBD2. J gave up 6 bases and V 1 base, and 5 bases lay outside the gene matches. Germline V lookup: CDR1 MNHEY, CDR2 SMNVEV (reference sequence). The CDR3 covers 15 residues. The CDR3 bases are TGTGCCAGCAGTTTATATGGGACTAGGGCCAATGAGCAGTTCTTC. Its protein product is CASSLYGTRANEQFF.

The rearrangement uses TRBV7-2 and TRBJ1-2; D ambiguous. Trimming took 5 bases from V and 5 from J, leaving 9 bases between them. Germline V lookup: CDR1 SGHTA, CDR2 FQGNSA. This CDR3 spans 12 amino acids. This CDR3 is CASSPALYGYTF. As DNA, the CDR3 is TGTGCCAGCAGCCCCGCTTTGTATGGCTACACCTTC.